These 21 T cell receptor beta chains originate from one sample sequenced in a study of T cell responses to AZD1222 COVID-19 vaccine. TCRdb keeps only in-frame clones here, not all; method: immunoSEQ multiplex PCR. This sample has 95,000 to 150,000 clones, with roughly 93% found just once. Material: peripheral blood, obtained on day 0 of AZD1222 vaccination. The receptors were gathered from an adult in good health.

The rearrangement uses TRBV7-9 and TRBJ1-1, with D possibly being TRBD1 (5 bases). The ends were cut back, 1 base at V and 4 bases at J, with 13 bases in the middle. Germline V gene lookup returns CDR1 SEHNR and CDR2 FQNEAQ (reference sequence). The CDR3 is 15 residues long. For the CDR3, the DNA is TGTGCCAGCAGCTTAGATGGGGCGTTTTCCACTGAAGCTTTCTTT. Translated: CASSLDGAFSTEAFF.

This sequence joins TRBV19 and TRBJ2-5; D possibly corresponds to TRBD2 (5 bases). V gave up 6 bases and J gave up 1 base, with 12 bases separating them. Germline CDR1 reads LNHDA; CDR2 reads SQIVND (reference sequence). The CDR3 is 14 residues long. The CDR3: CASSPRSGQETQYF. In DNA, the CDR3 is TGTGCCAGTAGCCCCAGGAGCGGCCAAGAGACCCAGTACTTC. The full variable domain, rest sourced from reference TRBV19 and TRBJ2-5, is DGGITQSPKYLFRKEGQNVTLSCEQNLNHDAMYWYRQDPGQGLRLIYYSQIVNDFQKGDIAEGYSVSREKKESFPLTVTSAQKNPTAFYLCASSPRSGQETQYFGPGTRLLVL.

V and J are TRBV5-4 and TRBJ2-3, with 8 bases that match TRBD1. Germline V CDR1 and CDR2: SGHNT, YYREEE (reference sequence). This CDR3 has 15 residues. V lost 3 bases to trimming and J lost 7 bases; unmatched junction nucleotides: 10. The CDR3 DNA is TGTGCCAGCAGCTCCCCACAGGGGGTAGGAAATACGCAGTATTTT. This translates into CASSSPQGVGNTQYF.

With regard to this clone: This sample also contains other DNA sequences that code for the same CDR3. This chain connects TRBV5-5 to TRBJ2-1; D is possibly TRBD1 or TRBD2 (6 bases each). The CDR3 contains 15 residues. CDR1 and CDR2 from the germline V gene are SGHKS and YYEKEE (reference sequence). V was cut by 2 bases and J by 2 bases, with 11 bases left in between. The CDR3 bases are TGTGCCAGCAGCTTAGGAGGGGGACCCTACAATGAGCAGTTCTTC. Translation: CASSLGGGPYNEQFF.

The genes are TRBV4-1 and TRBJ2-4; tentatively, D is TRBD1 or TRBD2 (6 bases each). Germline V gene lookup returns CDR1 MGHRA and CDR2 YSYEKL. The CDR3 is 12 amino acids. The ends were cut back, 3 bases at V and 9 bases at J, with 9 bases in the middle. DNA of the CDR3: TGCGCCAGCAGCCACGGAGGGGGCATTCAGTACTTC. Its translation is CASSHGGGIQYF.

In its sample, this clone was seen once. The chain employs TRBV7-3 and TRBJ2-3, with 7 bases fitting TRBD1. V was clipped by 5 bases and J by 2 bases; unmatched bases: 10. The CDR3 totals 16 residues. The V gene's germline CDR1 is SGHTA and CDR2 FQGTGA. CDR3 region: CASSPTGVVYTDTQYF. DNA of the CDR3: TGTGCCAGCAGCCCTACAGGGGTAGTTTACACAGATACGCAGTATTTT.

Only one count was recorded for this clone. This chain uses TRBV5-1 with TRBJ1-1; D gene unclear. The CDR3 spans 13 residues. Germline V gives CDR1 SGHRS, CDR2 YFSETQ. The V and J ends lost 4 bases and 4 bases respectively, with 11 bases between them. CDR3 DNA: TGCGCCAGCAGCGGGGTGGGGAGCACTGAAGCTTTCTTT. Amino acids: CASSGVGSTEAFF.

The V gene is TRBV2, the J gene TRBJ1-6; the D gene is possibly TRBD1 (5 bases). The V end lost 8 bases, the J end lost 5 bases, and 13 bases lay between the germline ends. From germline, CDR1 is SNHLY and CDR2 FYNNEI. The length of the CDR3 is 14 residues. The CDR3 here is CASGEGRDNSPLHF. DNA for the CDR3: TGTGCCAGCGGGGAGGGCAGGGATAATTCACCCCTCCACTTT.

This clone showed up just once. The chain joins TRBV6-6 to TRBJ1-6; a weak D match, TRBD1 (6 bases). Looked up from germline, CDR1 is MNHNY and CDR2 is SVGAGI (reference sequence). This CDR3 is 18 amino acids long. V was shortened by 5 bases and J by 0 bases, with 17 bases between the two germline ends. The DNA for the CDR3 is TGTGCCAGCAGTCAACCGGGACATACCAGCTCCTATAATTCACCCCTCCACTTT. The encoded protein is CASSQPGHTSSYNSPLHF.

V is TRBV25-1 and J is TRBJ1-2, with TRBD1 as a possible D gene (6 bases). Germline-derived CDR1 and CDR2 are MGHDK and SYGVNS. Trimming took 3 bases from V and 3 from J, leaving 23 bases between them. This CDR3 has 18 amino acids. The CDR3 here is CASSDMATEMDRDYGYTF. In DNA form, the CDR3 reads TGTGCCAGCAGTGATATGGCGACGGAAATGGACAGAGACTATGGCTACACCTTC.

The chain uses TRBV7-2 and TRBJ1-5, with 9 bases matching TRBD1. V was pared by 1 base and J by 6 bases, with 10 bases of the junction left unmatched. Germline-derived CDR1 and CDR2 are SGHTA and FQGNSA. The CDR3 has 17 amino acids. The CDR3 bases are TGTGCCAGCAGCTTAGTCGGGACAGGGTTTGTCGGTCAGCCCCAGCATTTT. Protein: CASSLVGTGFVGQPQHF.

A few counts support this clone. The chain uses TRBV19 and TRBJ1-4; weak D call: TRBD1 (6 bases). The CDR3 is 16 amino acids. Germline CDR1 reads LNHDA; CDR2 reads SQIVND (reference sequence). V lost 1 base, J lost 7 bases, and 16 bases lay in between. The CDR3 is CASSIGLTGALEKLFF. The CDR3 nucleotides are TGTGCCAGTAGTATAGGATTGACAGGCGCGCTTGAAAAACTGTTTTTT.

The chain has TRBV5-5 and TRBJ1-4; TRBD1 agrees at 8 bases. This CDR3 is 13 amino acids long. Germline CDR1 reads SGHKS; CDR2 reads YYEKEE (reference sequence). After removal of 2 bases from V and 7 bases from J, the junction contained 1 base not matched to a gene. The CDR3 loop is CASSFQGAEKLFF. The CDR3 coding sequence is TGTGCCAGCAGCTTTCAGGGGGCTGAAAAACTGTTTTTT.

The rearrangement uses TRBV9 and TRBJ2-2, with 7 bases that match TRBD1. This CDR3 region has 16 residues. V lost 0 bases, J lost 5 bases, and 7 bases stayed unmatched. The V gene's germline CDR1 is SGDLS and CDR2 YYNGEE. The CDR3: CASSVEQGQETGELFF. Here the CDR3 DNA reads TGTGCCAGCAGCGTAGAGCAAGGACAGGAGACCGGGGAGCTGTTTTTT.

V usage is TRBV2 and J usage is TRBJ1-1, with 7 bases identical to TRBD1. CDR1 SNHLY and CDR2 FYNNEI come from the germline V gene. J lost 1 base, V lost 5 bases, and 4 bases had no gene match. The CDR3 has 14 amino acids. The CDR3 DNA reads TGTGCCAGCAGTTGGGGACAGCAGAACACTGAAGCTTTCTTT. Its protein is CASSWGQQNTEAFF. The whole variable domain, filled in from reference TRBV2 and TRBJ1-1, reads EPEVTQTPSHQVTQMGQEVILRCVPISNHLYFYWYRQILGQKVEFLVSFYNNEISEKSEIFDDQFSVERPDGSNFTLKIRSTKLEDSAMYFCASSWGQQNTEAFFGQGTRLTVV.

J is TRBJ1-6 and V is TRBV7-3; TRBD1 matches at 9 bases. Germline V lookup: CDR1 SGHTA, CDR2 FQGTGA. After removal of 5 bases from V and 5 bases from J, the junction contained 4 bases not matched to a gene. This CDR3 has 15 amino acids. CDR3 nucleotides: TGTGCCAGCAGCCTGACAGGGGGAGATAATTCACCCCTCCACTTT. It translates to CASSLTGGDNSPLHF.

This chain uses TRBV5-3 with TRBJ2-2; 8 bases match TRBD2. TRBV5-3 is recorded as an ORF, its role being uncertain. The CDR3 contains 16 residues. The V segment lost 6 bases and the J segment 0 bases; nucleotides outside the gene matches: 7. For the CDR3, the DNA is TGTGCCAGAATCTCCCGGGGGGGGGCGAACACCGGGGAGCTGTTTTTT. It is translated as CARISRGGANTGELFF.

The chain links TRBV18 to TRBJ1-1; D possibly corresponds to TRBD1 (5 bases). Per germline, CDR1 KGHSH and CDR2 LQKENI. The CDR3 contains 14 residues. V was cut by 1 base and J by 1 base, with 7 bases left in between. The CDR3 DNA is TGTGCCAGCTCACCACGGGGGACGAACACTGAAGCTTTCTTT. This encodes CASSPRGTNTEAFF. Full variable domain (rest looked up from reference TRBV18 and TRBJ1-1): NAGVMQNPRHLVRRRGQEARLRCSPMKGHSHVYWYRQLPEEGLKFMVYLQKENIIDESGMPKERFSAEFPKEGPSILRIQQVVRGDSAAYFCASSPRGTNTEAFFGQGTRLTVV.

V usage is TRBV7-3 and J usage is TRBJ2-1; 12 nucleotides agree with TRBD2. The germline V gene has CDR1 SGHTA and CDR2 FQGTGA. V lost 5 bases and J lost 0; bases outside the gene matches: 11. The CDR3 consists of 19 residues. CDR3 residues: CASSTTGTSGSYSYNEQFF. CDR3 sequence (DNA): TGTGCCAGCAGCACAACCGGGACTAGCGGGTCGTACTCCTACAATGAGCAGTTCTTC.

V gene TRBV2 combines with J gene TRBJ1-2; D unclear. The CDR3 has 15 residues. Germline V CDR1 and CDR2: SNHLY, FYNNEI. V was cut by 8 bases and J by 4 bases, with 20 bases left in between. The DNA of the CDR3 is TGTGCCAGCTCCGGAGACGGATCTGGCCGCTATGGCTACACCTTC. It yields the protein CASSGDGSGRYGYTF. Supplemented by reference TRBV2 and TRBJ1-2, the full variable domain reads EPEVTQTPSHQVTQMGQEVILRCVPISNHLYFYWYRQILGQKVEFLVSFYNNEISEKSEIFDDQFSVERPDGSNFTLKIRSTKLEDSAMYFCASSGDGSGRYGYTFGSGTRLTVV.

The V gene is TRBV3-1 (or the pseudogene TRBV3-2), the J gene TRBJ2-2; D perhaps matches TRBD1 (5 bases). The CDR3 is made up of 16 amino acids. Germline CDR1 LGHDT, CDR2 YNNKEL (reference sequence). The ends were cut back, 4 bases at V and 8 bases at J, with 20 bases in the middle. CDR3 protein: CASSPEQASSMGELFF. CDR3 bases: TGTGCCAGCAGCCCCGAACAGGCCTCAAGTATGGGGGAGCTGTTTTTT.